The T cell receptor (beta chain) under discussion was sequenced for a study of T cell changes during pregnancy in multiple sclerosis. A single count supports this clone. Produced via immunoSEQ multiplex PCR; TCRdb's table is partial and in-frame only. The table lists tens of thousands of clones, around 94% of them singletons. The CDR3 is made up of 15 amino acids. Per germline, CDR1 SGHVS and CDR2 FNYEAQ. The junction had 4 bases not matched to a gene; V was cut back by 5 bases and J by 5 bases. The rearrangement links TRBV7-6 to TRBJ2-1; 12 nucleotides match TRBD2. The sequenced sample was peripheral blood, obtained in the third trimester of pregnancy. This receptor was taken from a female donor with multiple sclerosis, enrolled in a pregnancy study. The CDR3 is CASSILAGGNNEQFF. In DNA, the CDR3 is TGTGCCAGCAGCATTCTAGCGGGAGGGAACAATGAGCAGTTCTTC.